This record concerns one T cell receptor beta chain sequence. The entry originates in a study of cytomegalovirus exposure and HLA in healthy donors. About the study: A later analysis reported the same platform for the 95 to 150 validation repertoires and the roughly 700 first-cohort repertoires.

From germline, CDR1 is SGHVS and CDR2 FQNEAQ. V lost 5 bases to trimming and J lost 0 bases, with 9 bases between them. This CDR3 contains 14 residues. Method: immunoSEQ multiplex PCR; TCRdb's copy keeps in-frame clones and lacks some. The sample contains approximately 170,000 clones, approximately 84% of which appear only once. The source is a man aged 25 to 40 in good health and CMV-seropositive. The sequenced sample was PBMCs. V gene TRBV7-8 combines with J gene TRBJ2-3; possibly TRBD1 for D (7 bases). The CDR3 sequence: CASSPGGSTDTQYF. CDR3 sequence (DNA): TGTGCCAGCAGCCCAGGGGGGAGCACAGATACGCAGTATTTT.